Following are 2 T cell receptor beta chains from one sample sequenced in a study of blood T cell repertoires in COVID-19. This table comes from immunoSEQ multiplex PCR, and its TCRdb copy is limited to in-frame clones, with some not included. The sample lists 110,000 to 150,000 clones; roughly 80% were seen once. Sample: peripheral blood. The receptors shown here come from a man in his fifties with active or convalescent COVID-19.

This clone has only one observation. CDR3 residues: CAWSAWGGDTGELFF. In DNA form, the CDR3 reads TGTGCCTGGAGTGCGTGGGGGGGCGACACCGGGGAGCTGTTTTTT. The V call is TRBV30, the J call TRBJ2-2, with D possibly matching TRBD2 (7 bases). This CDR3 contains 15 residues. From germline, CDR1 is GTSNPN and CDR2 SVGIG (reference sequence). Trimming took off 1 base at V and 3 bases at J, with 12 bases between the two ends.

This clone occurred once. This sequence joins TRBV18 and TRBJ1-1, with TRBD1 identical over 10 bases. The CDR3 is made up of 14 amino acids. Germline loops: CDR1 KGHSH, CDR2 LQKENI. Trimming took 5 bases from V and 0 from J; bases not matched to a gene: 0. The CDR3 sequence: CASSGTGVNTEAFF. The DNA for the CDR3 is TGTGCCAGCTCAGGGACAGGGGTGAACACTGAAGCTTTCTTT.